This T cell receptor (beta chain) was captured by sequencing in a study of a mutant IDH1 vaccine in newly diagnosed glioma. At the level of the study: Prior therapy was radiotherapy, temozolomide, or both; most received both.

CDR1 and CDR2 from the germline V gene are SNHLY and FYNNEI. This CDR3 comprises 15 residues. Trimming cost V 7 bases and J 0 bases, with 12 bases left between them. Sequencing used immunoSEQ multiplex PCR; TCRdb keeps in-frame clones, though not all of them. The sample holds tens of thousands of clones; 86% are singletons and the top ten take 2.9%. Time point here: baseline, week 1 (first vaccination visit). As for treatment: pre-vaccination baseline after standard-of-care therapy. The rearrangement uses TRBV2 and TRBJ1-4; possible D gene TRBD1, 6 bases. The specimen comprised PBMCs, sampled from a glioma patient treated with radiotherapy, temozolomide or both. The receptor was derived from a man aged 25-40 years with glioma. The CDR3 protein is CASTGTLATNEKLFF. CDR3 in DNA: TGTGCCAGCACCGGGACATTAGCAACTAATGAAAAACTGTTTTTT.